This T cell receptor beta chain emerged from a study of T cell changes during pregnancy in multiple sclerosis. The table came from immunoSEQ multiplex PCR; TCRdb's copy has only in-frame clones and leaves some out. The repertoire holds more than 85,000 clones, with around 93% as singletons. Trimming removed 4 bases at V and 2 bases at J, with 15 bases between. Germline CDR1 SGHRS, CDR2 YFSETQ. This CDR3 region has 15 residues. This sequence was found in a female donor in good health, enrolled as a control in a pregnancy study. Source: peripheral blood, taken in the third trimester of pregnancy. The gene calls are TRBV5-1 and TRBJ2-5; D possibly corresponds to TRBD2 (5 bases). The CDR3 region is CASSRLAERQETQYF. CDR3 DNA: TGCGCCAGCAGCCGGCTCGCCGAGCGGCAAGAGACCCAGTACTTC.